Below are 10 T cell receptor beta chains sequenced from a single sample in a study of blood T cell repertoires in COVID-19. The repertoire was sequenced with immunoSEQ multiplex PCR; TCRdb's copy has only in-frame clones and lacks some. The table has some 59,000 clones, approximately 80% seen once. The sample consisted of peripheral blood. Receptors originate from a man at least 80 years old with active or convalescent COVID-19.

The chain combines TRBV3-1 (or the pseudogene TRBV3-2) with TRBJ1-6; tentative D call: TRBD1 (5 bases). This CDR3 is built from 16 residues. Germline loops: CDR1 LGHDT, CDR2 YNNKEL (reference sequence). Trimming left V 1 base short and J 7 bases short, with 14 bases between. DNA of the CDR3: TGTGCCAGCAGCCAAGTCTGGGGCAGCGTGAATTCACCCCTCCACTTT. Protein product: CASSQVWGSVNSPLHF.

This clone showed up just a few times. This chain connects TRBV11-1 to TRBJ1-3, with a possible D match to TRBD1 (5 bases). V lost 1 base to trimming and J lost 2 bases, with 6 bases between them. The V gene's germline CDR1 is SGHAT and CDR2 FQDESV (reference sequence). The CDR3 has 14 amino acids. The CDR3, as DNA: TGTGCCAGCAGCTTAGGACAGACTGGAAACACCATATATTTT. Translation: CASSLGQTGNTIYF. Looking up the rest from reference TRBV11-1 and TRBJ1-3 gives the full variable domain: EAEVAQSPRYKITEKSQAVAFWCDPISGHATLYWYRQILGQGPELLVQFQDESVVDDSQLPKDRFSAERLKGVDSTLKIQPAELGDSAMYLCASSLGQTGNTIYFGEGSWLTVV.

CDR3 in DNA: TGTGCCAGCAGCGGGGGACTAGCGATACCCGGGGAGCTGTTTTTT. It specifies CASSGGLAIPGELFF. The V and J genes are TRBV6-6 and TRBJ2-2; 10 bases map to TRBD2. The germline V gene has CDR1 MNHNY and CDR2 SVGAGI (reference sequence). Trimming took 6 bases from V and 6 from J; bases not matched to a gene: 7. The CDR3 length is 15 residues.

The CDR3, as DNA: TGTGCCAGCAGCTTAGAATACAGGGCTGAAAAACTGTTTTTT. Encoded protein: CASSLEYRAEKLFF. The chain couples TRBV7-2 to TRBJ1-4; D perhaps matches TRBD1 (6 bases). Trimming removed 1 base at V and 7 bases at J, with 10 bases between. CDR3 length equals 14 residues. Germline V gene data show CDR1 as SGHTA and CDR2 as FQGNSA. The variable domain in full, with the rest retrieved from reference TRBV7-2 and TRBJ1-4, is GAGVSQSPSNKVTEKGKDVELRCDPISGHTALYWYRQSLGQGLEFLIYFQGNSAPDKSGLPSDRFSAERTGGSVSTLTIQRTQQEDSAVYLCASSLEYRAEKLFFGSGTQLSVL.

The rearrangement joins TRBV10-3 to TRBJ2-3, with TRBD2 identical over 14 bases. V was clipped by 10 bases and J by 2 bases; unmatched bases: 14. CDR1 and CDR2 from the germline V gene are ENHRY and SYGVKD. The CDR3 totals 18 residues. The CDR3 reads CATQTSGRAQDLTDTQYF. CDR3 nucleotide sequence: TGTGCCACTCAGACTAGCGGGAGGGCCCAAGATCTCACAGATACGCAGTATTTT.

This clone has a single count. This chain connects TRBV27 to TRBJ2-7; D is uncertain. This CDR3 spans 13 amino acids. The germline V and J ends were trimmed by 6 bases and 1 base, with 10 bases remaining between them. Germline V gives CDR1 MNHEY, CDR2 SMNVEV (reference sequence). CDR3 in amino acids: CASSIQASYEQYF. In nucleotides, the CDR3 is TGTGCCAGCAGCATTCAGGCGTCCTACGAGCAGTACTTC.

The chain combines TRBV19 with TRBJ1-2, with 7 bases that match TRBD1. With V trimmed by 5 bases and J by 3 bases, 6 bases remained unmatched. CDR3 length: 14 amino acids. Germline loops: CDR1 LNHDA, CDR2 SQIVND (reference sequence). This CDR3 is CASSPTGSYYGYTF. The CDR3 region has the DNA TGTGCCAGTAGTCCGACAGGGTCCTACTATGGCTACACCTTC.

This chain uses TRBV5-1 with TRBJ1-5, with 10 bases lining up with TRBD1. CDR3 length: 14 amino acids. V dropped 4 bases and J dropped 7; count of bases not matched to a gene: 5. Germline V gene sequence: CDR1 SGHRS, CDR2 YFSETQ. The CDR3 DNA follows: TGCGCCAGCAGCCCGACAGGGGGCGCACAGCCCCAGCATTTT. Its protein is CASSPTGGAQPQHF.

This CDR3 reads CASSLASGQGNYGYTF. DNA of the CDR3: TGTGCCAGCAGCTTAGCGAGTGGCCAGGGCAACTATGGCTACACCTTC. V and J are TRBV7-2 and TRBJ1-2; D may be TRBD1 (5 bases). The V gene's germline CDR1 is SGHTA and CDR2 FQGNSA. V was shortened by 0 bases and J by 2 bases, with 13 bases between the two germline ends. This CDR3 has 16 amino acids.

This chain connects TRBV3-1 (or the pseudogene TRBV3-2) to TRBJ1-4; D remains unclear. The CDR3 totals 14 residues. The V end lost 6 bases, the J end lost 4 bases, and 12 bases lay between the germline ends. From germline, CDR1 is LGHDT and CDR2 YNNKEL (reference sequence). CDR3 sequence reads: CASRSTGRNEKLFF. CDR3 DNA: TGTGCCAGCAGATCTACTGGGCGTAATGAAAAACTGTTTTTT.